This TCR beta chain was recorded in a study of blood T cell repertoires in COVID-19. In the source study's methods: Reference gene primer amplification yielded estimated nucleated cell counts. Measured with immunoSEQ multiplex PCR; TCRdb has only the in-frame clones, and not every one. The D gene and trimming were derived from the DNA, and the V and J assignments and clone size from that table. Among approximately 170,000 clones, 84% were seen once, and the ten largest hold roughly 8%. The TCR was taken from a woman in her fifties or sixties who had recovered from COVID-19. What was sequenced was PBMCs or T cells enriched from blood (not recorded which).

CDR3 in amino acids: CASSFSGSGRAGELFF. The CDR3 coding sequence is TGTGCCAGCAGTTTTAGTGGTTCCGGGAGGGCCGGGGAGCTGTTTTTT. The chain is built from TRBV27 and TRBJ2-2; 8 nucleotides line up with TRBD2. The ends lost 3 bases at V and 6 bases at J; junction bases unmatched: 9. The CDR3 runs to 16 residues. Germline-derived CDR1 and CDR2 are MNHEY and SMNVEV (reference sequence).